The source of this T cell receptor beta chain is a study of CD8+ T cells in alopecia areata. RNA was extracted and reverse transcribed into cDNA as the sequencing template. Only in-frame clones appear in the TCRdb table, and some are missing; sequencing was by immunoSEQ multiplex PCR. Here the sample spans some 220,000 clones, more than 45% being singletons. Treatment given: oral pan-JAK inhibitor, 5-10 mg twice daily. This clone was detected only a few times. The CDR3 contains 14 residues. Trimming cost V 6 bases and J 3 bases; bases outside gene matches: 10. The V gene's germline CDR1 is SQVTM and CDR2 ANQGSEA.

This clonotype originated in a human donor with alopecia areata. This specimen was CD4+ T cells sorted from blood, taken at week 4, from a patient treated with tofacitinib. The V gene is TRBV29-1, the J gene TRBJ2-7; 8 nucleotides match TRBD1. The CDR3 nucleotides are TGCAGCGTCATATACTTTGACAGGGGCTACGAGCAGTACTTC. This codes for CSVIYFDRGYEQYF.